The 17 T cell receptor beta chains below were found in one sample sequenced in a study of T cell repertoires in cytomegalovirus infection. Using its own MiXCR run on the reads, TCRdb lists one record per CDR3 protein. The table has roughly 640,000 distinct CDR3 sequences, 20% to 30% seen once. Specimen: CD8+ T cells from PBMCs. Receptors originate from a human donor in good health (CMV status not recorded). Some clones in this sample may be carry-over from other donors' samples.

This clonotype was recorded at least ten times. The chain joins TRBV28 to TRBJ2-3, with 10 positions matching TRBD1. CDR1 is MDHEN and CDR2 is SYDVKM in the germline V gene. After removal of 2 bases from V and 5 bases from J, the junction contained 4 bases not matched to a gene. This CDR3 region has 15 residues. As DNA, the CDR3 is TGTGCCAGCAGTTTACCTCGGACAGGGGGAGATACGCAGTATTTT. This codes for CASSLPRTGGDTQYF.

CDR3 bases: TGTGCCAGCAGTAGGTGGGACAGATACAATGAGCAGTTCTTC. This sequence encodes CASSRWDRYNEQFF. The V and J genes are TRBV25-1 and TRBJ2-1; 7 nucleotides line up with TRBD1. The CDR3 contains 14 residues. V dropped 5 bases and J dropped 4; count of bases not matched to a gene: 5. Germline CDR1 reads MGHDK; CDR2 reads SYGVNS.

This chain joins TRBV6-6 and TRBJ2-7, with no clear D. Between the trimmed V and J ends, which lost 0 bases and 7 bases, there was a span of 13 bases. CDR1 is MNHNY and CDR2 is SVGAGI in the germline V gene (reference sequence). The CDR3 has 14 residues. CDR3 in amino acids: CASSYSASWGEQYV. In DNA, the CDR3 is TGTGCCAGCAGTTACTCGGCTTCGTGGGGAGAGCAGTACGTC.

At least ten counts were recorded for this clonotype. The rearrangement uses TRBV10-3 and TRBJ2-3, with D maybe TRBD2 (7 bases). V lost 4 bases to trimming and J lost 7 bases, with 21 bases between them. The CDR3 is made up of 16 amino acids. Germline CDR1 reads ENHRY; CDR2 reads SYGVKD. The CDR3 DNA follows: TGTGCCATCAGTGCCTCCTTGGAGGGGGGGAGGCATACGCAGTATTTT. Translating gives CAISASLEGGRHTQYF.

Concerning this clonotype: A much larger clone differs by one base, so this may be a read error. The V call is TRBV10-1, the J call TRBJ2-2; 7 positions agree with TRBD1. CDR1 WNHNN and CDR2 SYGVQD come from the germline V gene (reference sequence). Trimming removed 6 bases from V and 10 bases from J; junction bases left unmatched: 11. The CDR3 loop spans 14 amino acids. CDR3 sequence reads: CASSTGDRSEELFF. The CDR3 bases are TGCGCCAGCAGCACAGGGGACAGATCCGAGGAGCTGTTTTTT.

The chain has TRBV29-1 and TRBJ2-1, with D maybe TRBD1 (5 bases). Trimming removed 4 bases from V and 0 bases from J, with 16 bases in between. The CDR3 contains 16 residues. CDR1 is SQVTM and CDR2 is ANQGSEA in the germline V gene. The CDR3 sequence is CSVVQADSRSYNEQFF. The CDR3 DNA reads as TGCAGCGTTGTTCAAGCCGACAGCCGCTCCTACAATGAGCAGTTCTTC.

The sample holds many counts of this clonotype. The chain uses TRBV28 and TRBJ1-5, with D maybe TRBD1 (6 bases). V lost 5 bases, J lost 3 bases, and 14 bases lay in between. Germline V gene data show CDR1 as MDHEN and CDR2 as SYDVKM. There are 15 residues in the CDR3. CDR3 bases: TGTGCCAGCAGTCCGAACTGGGGGCCCAATCAGCCCCAGCATTTT. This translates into CASSPNWGPNQPQHF. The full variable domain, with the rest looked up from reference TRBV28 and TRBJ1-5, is DVKVTQSSRYLVKRTGEKVFLECVQDMDHENMFWYRQDPGLGLRLIYFSYDVKMKEKGDIPEGYSVSREKKERFSLILESASTNQTSMYLCASSPNWGPNQPQHFGDGTRLSIL.

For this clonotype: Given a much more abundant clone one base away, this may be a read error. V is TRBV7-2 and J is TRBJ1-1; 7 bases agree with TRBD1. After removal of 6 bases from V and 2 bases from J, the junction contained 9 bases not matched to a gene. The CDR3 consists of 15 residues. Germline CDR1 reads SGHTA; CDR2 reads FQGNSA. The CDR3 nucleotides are TGTGCCAGCAGGCCTAGGGGGCGCTTAAACACTGAAGCTTTCTTT. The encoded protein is CASRPRGRLNTEAFF.

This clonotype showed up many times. For the CDR3, the DNA is TGTGCCAGCAGTTTTACCCTCCTCGGGACAGGGGACAATCAGCCCCAGCATTTT. The encoded protein is CASSFTLLGTGDNQPQHF. The rearrangement links TRBV12-3 or TRBV12-4 to TRBJ1-5; 10 bases are shared with TRBD1. The CDR3 is 18 amino acids. V lost 3 bases, J lost 3 bases, and 11 bases stayed unmatched.

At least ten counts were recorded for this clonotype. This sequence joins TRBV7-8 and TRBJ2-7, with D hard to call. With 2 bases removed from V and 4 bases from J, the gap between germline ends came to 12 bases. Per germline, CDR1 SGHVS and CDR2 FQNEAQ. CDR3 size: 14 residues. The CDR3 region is CASSLSPEIYEQYV. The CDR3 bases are TGTGCCAGCAGCTTATCACCCGAGATATACGAGCAGTACGTC.

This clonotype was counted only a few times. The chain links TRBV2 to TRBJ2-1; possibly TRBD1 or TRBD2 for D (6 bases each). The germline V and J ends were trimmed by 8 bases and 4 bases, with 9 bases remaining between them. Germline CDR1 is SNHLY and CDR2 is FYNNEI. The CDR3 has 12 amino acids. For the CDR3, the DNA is TGTGCCAGCGAGGGGGGATACAATGAGCAGTTCTTC. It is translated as CASEGGYNEQFF.

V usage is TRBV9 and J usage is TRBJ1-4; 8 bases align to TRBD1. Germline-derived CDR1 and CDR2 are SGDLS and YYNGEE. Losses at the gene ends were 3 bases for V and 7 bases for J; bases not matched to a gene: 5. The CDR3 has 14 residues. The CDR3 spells CASSERTGSEKLFF. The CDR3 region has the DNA TGTGCCAGCAGCGAAAGGACAGGGTCTGAAAAACTGTTTTTT.

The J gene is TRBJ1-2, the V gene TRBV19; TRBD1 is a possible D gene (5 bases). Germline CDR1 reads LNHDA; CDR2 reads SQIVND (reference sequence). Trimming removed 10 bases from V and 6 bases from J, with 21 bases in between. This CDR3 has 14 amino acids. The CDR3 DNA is TGTGCCACGACGAGTCCGGGACTCTGGCATGGCTACACCTTC. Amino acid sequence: CATTSPGLWHGYTF.

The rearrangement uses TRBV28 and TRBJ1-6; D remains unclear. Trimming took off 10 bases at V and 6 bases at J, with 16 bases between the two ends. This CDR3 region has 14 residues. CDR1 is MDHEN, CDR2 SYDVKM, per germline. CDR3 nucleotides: TGTGCCACCTGTCTGGGCAGGCCTAATTCACCCCTCCACTTT. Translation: CATCLGRPNSPLHF.

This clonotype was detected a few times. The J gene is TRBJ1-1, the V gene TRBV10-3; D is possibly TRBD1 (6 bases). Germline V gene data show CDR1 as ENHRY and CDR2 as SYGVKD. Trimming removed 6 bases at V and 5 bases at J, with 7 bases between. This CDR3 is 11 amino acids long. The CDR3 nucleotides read TGTGCCATCAGGCAGGGGACTGAAGCTTTCTTT. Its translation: CAIRQGTEAFF.

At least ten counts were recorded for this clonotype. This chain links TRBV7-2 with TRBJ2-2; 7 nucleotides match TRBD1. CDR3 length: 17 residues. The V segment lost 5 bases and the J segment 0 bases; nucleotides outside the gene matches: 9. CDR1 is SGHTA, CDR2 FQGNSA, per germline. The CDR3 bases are TGTGCCAGCAGCCTCCCCTCAGGGACAGCGAACACCGGGGAGCTGTTTTTT. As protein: CASSLPSGTANTGELFF.

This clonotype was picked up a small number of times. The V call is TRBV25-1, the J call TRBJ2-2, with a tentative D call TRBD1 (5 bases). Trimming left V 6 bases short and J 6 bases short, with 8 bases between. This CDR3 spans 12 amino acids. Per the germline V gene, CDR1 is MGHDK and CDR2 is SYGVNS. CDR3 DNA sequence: TGTGCCAGCAGGATGGGGCCCGGGGAGCTGTTTTTT. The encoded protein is CASRMGPGELFF.